This is a list of T cell receptor beta chains from one sample in a study of identical twins. MiXCR, run by TCRdb on the 5' RACE reads, gives a single entry per CDR3 protein. The sample holds 1.5 million to 2 million distinct CDR3 sequences, 32% seen once. The specimen sequenced was cord blood. The source is a newborn girl in good health. Both conserved end residues are part of each CDR3. D genes are given only for firm matches. Only some rows state a clone size, as once, few, many or a class for expanded clones.

clone_size j_call v_call d_call cdr3_aa cdr3_nt
. TRBJ2-5 TRBV7-2 . CASSLAGGARIVQTQYF TGTGCCAGCAGCTTAGCGGGGGGCGCTAGGATTGTCCAGACCCAGTACTTC
. TRBJ2-3 TRBV2 . CASTQQGGRTDTQYF TGTGCCAGCACCCAACAGGGGGGGCGCACAGATACGCAGTATTTT
. TRBJ2-5 TRBV7-7 . CASSSTPGLLDRKETQYF TGTGCTAGCAGCTCCACACCGGGACTCCTGGATCGAAAAGAGACCCAGTACTTC
few TRBJ2-5 TRBV7-2 . CASSFQVGETQYF TGTGCCAGCAGCTTCCAGGTTGGAGAGACCCAGTACTTC
. TRBJ2-2 TRBV25-1 . CASSSPRKGTGELFF TGTGCCAGCAGTTCGCCCCGGAAGGGCACCGGGGAGCTGTTTTTT
few TRBJ1-5 TRBV20-1 . CSARGGGAGQPQHF TGCAGTGCTAGAGGGGGTGGGGCGGGTCAGCCCCAGCATTTT
few TRBJ2-7 TRBV28 TRBD2 CASSPNGLAGTYEQYF TGTGCCAGCAGTCCCAATGGACTAGCGGGGACCTACGAGCAGTACTTC
. TRBJ1-2 TRBV5-1 . CASRIGLAGGYTF TGCGCCAGCAGAATTGGCCTCGCAGGTGGCTACACCTTC
. TRBJ2-1 TRBV12-3/TRBV12-4 TRBD1 CASRDRVAEQFF TGTGCCAGCAGGGACAGGGTGGCTGAGCAGTTCTTC
few TRBJ1-2 TRBV29-1 . CSVAPGSGGYTF TGCAGCGTTGCCCCAGGGAGCGGTGGCTACACCTTC
. TRBJ2-7 TRBV7-2 TRBD1 CASSLRGRTSYEQYF TGTGCCAGCAGCTTAAGGGGGCGCACCTCCTACGAGCAGTACTTC
. TRBJ1-2 TRBV28 . CASGRAYGYTF TGTGCCAGCGGAAGGGCCTATGGCTACACCTTC
. TRBJ1-1 TRBV28 . CATSGSRRRTEAFF TGTGCCACGAGTGGGAGTCGCCGACGGACTGAAGCTTTCTTT
. TRBJ2-5 TRBV12-3/TRBV12-4 . CASSLFRRVGTQYF TGTGCCAGCAGTTTATTCCGCAGGGTAGGGACCCAGTACTTC
. TRBJ2-1 TRBV20-1 TRBD2 CSARDEWTSGSNEQFF TGCAGTGCTAGAGACGAATGGACTAGCGGGAGCAATGAGCAGTTCTTC
. TRBJ2-1 TRBV5-1 TRBD2 CASSPGLAGGQNEQFF TGCGCCAGCAGCCCCGGACTAGCGGGGGGGCAGAATGAGCAGTTCTTC
few TRBJ2-6 TRBV28 TRBD2 CASSLGASGRISGANVLTF TGTGCCAGCAGTTTAGGGGCTAGCGGGAGGATCTCTGGGGCCAACGTCCTGACTTTC
many TRBJ1-2 TRBV29-1 . CSVEPGWDYGYTF TGCAGCGTTGAACCAGGGTGGGACTATGGCTACACCTTC
few TRBJ1-2 TRBV12-3/TRBV12-4 . CASSLAYGGMDYGYTF TGTGCCAGCAGTTTAGCGTACGGGGGCATGGACTATGGCTACACCTTC
many TRBJ2-5 TRBV2 . CASRIGETQYF TGTGCCAGCAGGATCGGGGAGACCCAGTACTTC